This T cell receptor beta chain was captured by sequencing in a study of blood T cell repertoires in COVID-19. In the authors' methods: Amplified reference gene primers provided the basis for estimating nucleated cell counts. Here immunoSEQ multiplex PCR was the method, and the copy in TCRdb shows in-frame clones only, minus some. That table supplies the V and J calls and clone size; D and trimming were determined from the DNA. The repertoire holds approximately 200,000 clones, with roughly 76% as singletons. This clone was observed a handful of times. The germline V gene encodes CDR1 SNHLY and CDR2 FYNNEI. V lost 6 bases and J 3 bases, leaving 14 bases between the germline ends. The CDR3 has 15 amino acids.

Sequenced sample: peripheral blood. V is TRBV2 and J is TRBJ2-2, with a weak D call TRBD2 (6 bases). The receptor's source is a human donor in a cohort sampled during active COVID-19. For the CDR3, the DNA is TGTGCCAGCAGGCCAGGGAGGATTCACACCGGGGAGCTGTTTTTT. This codes for CASRPGRIHTGELFF.